These T cell receptor beta chains were read from a single sample in a study of OX40 agonist ivuxolimab in advanced cancers. The data were produced by immunoSEQ multiplex PCR, yet TCRdb's version contains in-frame clones alone and is incomplete. The sample lists about 54,000 clones, approximately 84% occurring once. The sequenced sample was CD4+ or CD8+ T cells sorted from blood, obtained in a trial of the OX40 agonist ivuxolimab. The receptors were gathered from an adult with an advanced solid tumor such as melanoma, head and neck, liver or kidney cancer. Each CDR3 is given without its conserved first and last residue. D genes are given only for firm matches.

d_call j_call v_call cdr3_length cdr3_aa
NA TRBJ1-3 TRBV7-9 12 ASSLAEPGNTIY
TRBD2 TRBJ2-7 TRBV7-6 12 ASSRDYVTYEQY
NA TRBJ1-2 TRBV6-6 10 ASSYSSSGYT
TRBD2 TRBJ2-1 TRBV29-1 11 SLLAGGVNEQF
NA TRBJ1-1 TRBV5-1 13 ASSLGHSMNTEAF
NA TRBJ1-2 TRBV19 11 ASRDKITYGYT
NA TRBJ2-3 TRBV5-1 11 ASRTVSSDTQY
TRBD1 TRBJ1-1 TRBV6-5 13 ASRGTGFWDTEAF
TRBD1 TRBJ1-1 TRBV7-3 11 ASSATGSTEAF
TRBD1 TRBJ2-3 TRBV10-3 13 AISSGTGGRNTQY
TRBD2 TRBJ2-5 TRBV9 14 ASSVGLAGEGETQY
TRBD1 TRBJ2-6 TRBV18 16 ASSPRVGQGAGANVLT
NA TRBJ2-7 TRBV6-6 13 ASTLKDIGVYEQY
NA TRBJ1-5 TRBV4-2 14 ASSQDVGAGEQPQH
TRBD1 TRBJ1-1 TRBV30 12 AWSHQGARTEAF
NA TRBJ1-5 TRBV28 12 ASRGRWQDQPQH
TRBD1 TRBJ1-2 TRBV7-2 11 ASSPNRGGGYT
TRBD1 TRBJ2-1 TRBV10-1 14 ASSPGQGTPYNEQF
NA TRBJ1-5 TRBV7-2 9 ASSLDGPKH
NA TRBJ2-7 TRBV28 9 ASSPQVEQY
NA TRBJ1-1 TRBV28 17 ASSSPGATGYIGNTEAF
NA TRBJ1-1 TRBV7-3 12 ASSLWGDNTEAF
NA TRBJ1-2 TRBV7-2 13 ASSPPGRGVNGYT
NA TRBJ1-1 TRBV6-1 14 ASSASMVTLNTEAF
TRBD1 TRBJ2-3 TRBV19 12 ASTRTGTTDTQY
TRBD2 TRBJ2-7 TRBV19 13 ASSIQLAGGYEQY
TRBD2 TRBJ2-7 TRBV7-9 12 ASSSLAGGLPEY
TRBD2 TRBJ2-1 TRBV28 14 ASSLGALAAYNEQF
NA TRBJ2-7 TRBV11-2 10 ASSQGSYEQY
TRBD2 TRBJ2-1 TRBV11-3 13 ASSKGGSGSNEQF
NA TRBJ1-4 TRBV7-9 15 ASSLASGATTNEKLF
NA TRBJ1-2 TRBV29-1 8 SVGSDGYT
TRBD2 TRBJ2-7 TRBV5-1 13 ASSLETSGYYEQY
NA TRBJ2-7 TRBV7-9 12 ASSDIRGAYEQY
NA TRBJ1-2 TRBV2 11 ASRIGSNYGYT
NA TRBJ1-1 TRBV6-5 11 ASSFFANTEAF
NA TRBJ1-5 TRBV6-1 13 ASSRLGDNNQPQH
TRBD1 TRBJ2-1 TRBV19 15 ASSIVRGQAHRNEQF
NA TRBJ2-7 TRBV25-1 13 ASSEWGGGKYEQY
NA TRBJ1-4 TRBV28 12 ASSLKPLVEKLF
NA TRBJ1-1 TRBV2 13 ASSDIGDGNTEAF
TRBD2 TRBJ2-4 TRBV28 16 ASSLWFRREATGDIQY
NA TRBJ2-1 TRBV11-2 12 ASSLALTINEQF
TRBD2 TRBJ2-1 TRBV5-1 13 ASSPSSGIENEQF
TRBD2 TRBJ2-5 TRBV18 13 ASSPLAGVQETQY
NA TRBJ1-2 TRBV5-4 9 ASRGQGGYT